Reported below is one T cell receptor (beta chain). Its antigen target is currently unknown. Base qualities are not recorded, but no much larger clone differs from it by a single base. The time point label corresponds to: baseline before first vaccination. Samples from vaccinated people were obtained from the UK trials COV001 and COV002, which included a single-blind randomized controlled phase 2/3 trial of AZD1222 (ChAdOx1 nCoV-19) in healthy adults. For TCRbeta chain sequencing, PBMC samples were collected from trial participants at day 0 and at day 28 after the second dose. The data belong to a study of T cell responses to AZD1222 COVID-19 vaccine (dated by TCRdb to about 2021). For the wider study: AZD1222 recipients with second doses at about 4 weeks or about 12 weeks were pooled, because spike-specific TCR depth and breadth did not differ between schedules. TCR sequencing covered 233 trial participants: approximately 200 given two doses of AZD1222 and approximately 26 given two doses of MenACWY control vaccine. Trial participants were enrolled into age subgroups of 18-55, 56-69 and 70-plus years, which contained 148, 28 and 57 TCR-sequenced participants, respectively. Summary of the overall study and its limitations: The 56-69-year group was small, and its depth increase did not reach significance, likely because of low power. After two AZD1222 doses, both the breadth and the depth of spike-specific TCRs were significantly higher than at day 0 and than in MenACWY recipients. Conclusions about previously exposed vaccinees were limited because only six AZD1222 recipients were SARS-CoV-2 seropositive at baseline. Because no day 14 peak-response samples were available, repertoires were characterized only after the peak T cell response. Reportedly, close to half of the unique spike-specific TCRs recognized epitopes lying outside the regions that are mutated in the B.1.351 and B.1.1.7 variants. CD4 TCRs associated with the vaccine covered the entire spike protein, and the dominant responses were in regions 160-218 and 743-854. Participants were mostly white British, with more females than males. The authors suggested clonal diversity may have been underestimated.

The CDR3 regions of human TCRbeta chains were analyzed by immunosequencing. On the study's bioinformatics: TCRs in the repertoires were compared against a reference library of SARS-CoV-2-specific TCRs that had been generated with the MIRA antigen-specificity platform. Breadth meant the fraction of unique TCRs that were SARS-CoV-2-associated, whereas depth meant the fraction of total T cells that were SARS-CoV-2-associated. Each spike-specific TCR was assigned to its reactive spike region and to a CD4 or CD8 class using the MIRA data. Log10-transformed breadth and depth values were compared by one-way ANOVA with Sidak's multiple comparisons tests. In TCRdb, the immuneACCESS table is reduced to in-frame sequences with V and J assigned. These tables do not hold every clone; where another copy was compared, an unresolved V gene accounts for under half, and the others remain unexplained. From that table come the V and J calls and clone size; the DNA was used to work out D and trimming. The sample profile shows under 140,000 clones; about 90% of them were found once. The ten top clones hold around 3.2% of the sample.

Trimming takes 0 bases from V and 10 bases from J, and the germline ends sit 12 bases apart. Per the germline V gene (reference sequence), GTSNPN is the CDR1 and SVGIG is the CDR2. The CDR3 numbers 12 residues from cysteine through phenylalanine. Only the CDR3 DNA stays, 36 bases, in frame from base 1. Sample: peripheral blood, taken on day 0 of AZD1222 vaccination. The V and J genes are TRBV30 and TRBJ1-1, with no D gene named confidently. The receptor comes from an adult in good health. Here is the DNA: TGTGCCTGGAGTGTAATTGGGGTGGGAGCTTTCTTT. Translated, it gives CAWSVIGVGAFF.